This record looks at one T cell receptor (beta chain) sequence and its context. Its antigen is not known. CDR1 SEHNR and CDR2 FQNEAQ come from the germline V gene (reference sequence). This CDR3 region has 15 residues. Germline trimming cut 5 bases from V and 8 bases from J; bases unmatched to any gene: 5. This entry comes from a study of cytomegalovirus exposure and HLA in healthy donors. The repertoire was sequenced with immunoSEQ multiplex PCR; TCRdb's copy has only in-frame clones and lacks some. The sample holds more than 50,000 clones, just under 95% seen once. Among the 120 or so subjects of the validation cohort, separate from the roughly 730-subject first cohort, were the donors. General study points: Subsequent analysis showed first-cohort TCR clusters tending to co-occur in 120 or so validation repertoires. High specificity and sensitivity for cytomegalovirus status were reported for the classifier.

This chain joins TRBV7-9 and TRBJ2-1, with 14 bases lining up with TRBD2. The sample was PBMCs. The TCR sequence derives from a man younger than 35 in good health and CMV-seronegative. The CDR3 sequence: CASSPGLAGGHEQFF. As DNA, the CDR3 is TGTGCCAGCAGCCCAGGACTAGCGGGAGGCCATGAGCAGTTCTTC.